The clone carrying this TCR beta chain was counted between two and nine times. Its antigen is not identified. Trimming stripped 6 bases from V and 8 bases from J, with 16 bases between. The CDR3 contains 13 residues. In germline, CDR1 is SGHTA, CDR2 FQGTGA. Newly diagnosed hyperthyroidism, duration under 2 months, in patients aged 18 to 65. Researchers barred patients who had uncontrolled infection, other autoimmune disease, pregnancy or lactation. Every diagnosis used clinical symptoms, serum thyroxine and TRAb, thyroid ultrasound and orbital computed tomography. Regions amplified from RNA transcripts were the TCR beta CDR3 regions. First-round RT-PCR of the TCR CDR3 relied on the HTBI primer set. TCRdb reprocessed the multiplex PCR reads with MiXCR, giving one entry per CDR3 protein. The data hold hundreds of thousands of distinct CDR3 sequences, with about 43% observed a single time. The source of the sample is a study of T cells in Graves' hyperthyroidism and ophthalmopathy.

General study results and limits: Most clonotypes that expanded in the thyroid above 0.001 also showed up in blood.

This chain uses TRBV7-3 with TRBJ1-1, with a weak D call TRBD1 (5 bases). Sample: peripheral blood or thyroid tissue (not recorded which). This clonotype was sampled from a woman aged 18-29 years with Graves' hyperthyroidism. The CDR3 bases are TGTGCCAGCAGTTCATACAGGAGACTCGAAGCTTTCTTT. It yields the protein CASSSYRRLEAFF.